The T cell receptor beta chain under discussion was sequenced for a study of CD8 T cells in ankylosing spondylitis. Whole-study findings and limits: Significant enrichment of disease-linked clones was reported in matched ankylosing spondylitis synovial fluid. Reports of some motif variants in reactive arthritis synovial fluid and blood predate this one. Several highly homologous variants made up a TCR beta motif, and this motif appeared characteristic of ankylosing spondylitis blood.

This clonotype was counted between two and nine times. Its antigen is as yet unknown. One end of the junction is discordant with germline, which a read error may explain. The germline CDR1 and CDR2 sequences are SGHDN and FVKESK. This CDR3 is built from 13 residues. As the method for making TCR beta libraries, quantitative 5'-RACE with molecular barcodes was used. Each CDR3 protein gets one entry after TCRdb re-called the 5' RACE reads with MiXCR. The sample records approximately 220,000 distinct CDR3 sequences, about 10% being singletons. The sequencing sample was made of blood, either unsorted or a sorted T cell fraction (not recorded which). The clonotype was recovered from a male donor with ankylosing spondylitis or in good health (not recorded which). This sequence joins TRBV14 and TRBJ2-3; TRBD2 agrees at 10 bases. The CDR3 bases are TGTGCCAGCAGCTCCACTCTAGCGGGGGAGCGTACTTTT. Its translation: CASSSTLAGERTF.